The 24 T cell receptor beta chains reported below all come from one sample, sequenced in a study of technical replicates of blood from several donors. Some clones are missing from TCRdb's copy, which holds only in-frame ones; the method was immunoSEQ multiplex PCR. In the table there are about 56,000 clones, around 96% of which are singletons. The sequenced sample consisted of PBMCs. These receptor sequences come from a human donor in good health. Some clones in this sample may be carry-over from other donors' samples.

The table lists this clone with a count of one. The rearrangement uses TRBV11-2 and TRBJ2-2, with D unclear. The CDR3 is made up of 12 amino acids. Germline V gene sequence: CDR1 SGHAT, CDR2 FQNNGV. V was trimmed by 1 base and J by 9 bases, leaving 6 bases between them. CDR3 protein: CASSLVGRELFF. The CDR3 DNA reads as TGTGCCAGCAGCTTAGTTGGGCGGGAGCTGTTTTTT.

J is TRBJ1-2 and V is TRBV30; D might be TRBD1 (5 bases). V lost 6 bases, J lost 5 bases, and 19 bases lay in between. Germline loops: CDR1 GTSNPN, CDR2 SVGIG (reference sequence). CDR3 size: 14 residues. The CDR3 bases are TGTGCCTGCCCGTGGGGAGGGGCGCCTTATGGCTACACCTTC. Translating it yields CACPWGGAPYGYTF.

The chain couples TRBV10-3 to TRBJ2-7; D possibly corresponds to TRBD1 (5 bases). V lost 0 bases to trimming and J lost 7 bases, with 10 bases between them. CDR3 length equals 13 residues. The V gene's germline CDR1 is ENHRY and CDR2 SYGVKD. CDR3 region: CAISESTGWEQYF. For the CDR3, the DNA is TGTGCCATCAGTGAGTCCACAGGCTGGGAGCAGTACTTC.

The chain uses TRBV7-8 and TRBJ1-2, with 10 nucleotides matching TRBD1. The CDR3 is 15 amino acids. Germline V gene data show CDR1 as SGHVS and CDR2 as FQNEAQ. The J segment lost 5 bases and the V segment lost 5 bases, leaving 8 bases of the junction unmatched. The CDR3 here is CASSLRDRGDYGYTF. In DNA, the CDR3 is TGTGCCAGCAGCCTCCGGGACAGGGGAGATTATGGCTACACCTTC. Using reference TRBV7-8 and TRBJ1-2 for the parts outside the CDR3, the full variable domain is GAGVSQSPRYKVAKRGQDVALRCDPISGHVSLFWYQQALGQGPEFLTYFQNEAQLDKSGLPSDRFFAERPEGSVSTLKIQRTQQEDSAVYLCASSLRDRGDYGYTFGSGTRLTVV.

In this sample, this clone turned up once. The genes are TRBV11-1 and TRBJ1-1, with 9 bases aligning to TRBD1. The CDR3 is 16 residues long. Losses at the gene ends were 5 bases for V and 3 bases for J; bases not matched to a gene: 10. Germline values: CDR1 SGHAT, CDR2 FQDESV (reference sequence). Here the CDR3 reads CASSLWTGEFHTEAFF. As DNA, the CDR3 is TGTGCCAGCAGCCTCTGGACAGGGGAGTTTCACACTGAAGCTTTCTTT.

The chain is built from TRBV11-3 and TRBJ2-1; 8 nucleotides line up with TRBD2. The CDR3 has 15 amino acids. Germline V lookup: CDR1 SGHNT, CDR2 YENEEA. V trimming: 1 base; J trimming: 5 bases; junction bases outside the gene matches: 4. DNA for the CDR3: TGTGCCAGCAGCTTAGGCGGGGGGCGAGACAATGAGCAGTTCTTC. Translated, it gives CASSLGGGRDNEQFF.

To note about this clone: The sample holds other DNA sequences that translate to the same CDR3. This chain uses TRBV5-1 with TRBJ2-1; TRBD2 matches at 7 bases. Germline CDR1 SGHRS, CDR2 YFSETQ. Unmatched junction bases numbered 3, after V lost 4 bases and J lost 2 bases. The CDR3 consists of 14 residues. The DNA of the CDR3 is TGCGCCAGCAGCCCGAGCGGGGCCTACAATGAGCAGTTCTTC. It is translated as CASSPSGAYNEQFF.

The chain has TRBV7-9 and TRBJ2-3, with 7 bases fitting TRBD2. Trimming took 6 bases from V and 2 from J; bases not matched to a gene: 11. Germline values: CDR1 SEHNR, CDR2 FQNEAQ (reference sequence). This CDR3 comprises 16 residues. The CDR3 DNA is TGTGCCAGCAGGCTTTCGGGTAGCGGGCACACAGATACGCAGTATTTT. This encodes CASRLSGSGHTDTQYF.

This clone was observed a handful of times. The V call is TRBV4-3, the J call TRBJ2-3; 7 bases fit TRBD2. Germline-derived CDR1 and CDR2 are LGHNA and YSLEER. V shed 0 bases and J 5 bases; nucleotides not matched to a gene: 8. The length of the CDR3 is 16 residues. CDR3 sequence reads: CASSQERTRGVDTQYF. The CDR3 DNA follows: TGCGCCAGCAGCCAAGAGAGGACCCGGGGGGTAGATACGCAGTATTTT.

The chain carries TRBV5-1 and TRBJ1-6; D unclear. This CDR3 has 15 amino acids. Germline loops: CDR1 SGHRS, CDR2 YFSETQ. V was cut by 0 bases and J by 10 bases, with 14 bases left in between. CDR3: CASSLAGRLLSPLHF. The CDR3 coding sequence is TGCGCCAGCAGCTTGGCCGGCAGGCTCCTCTCACCCCTCCACTTT.

This chain connects TRBV5-1 to TRBJ1-5; D ambiguous. Trimming removed 4 bases at V and 1 base at J, with 12 bases between. Per germline, CDR1 SGHRS and CDR2 YFSETQ. The CDR3 length is 15 residues. CDR3 in amino acids: CASSPYSGSNQPQHF. CDR3 DNA: TGCGCCAGCAGCCCCTACTCGGGGAGCAATCAGCCCCAGCATTTT.

V gene TRBV25-1 combines with J gene TRBJ1-3, with no clear D. CDR3 length: 11 amino acids. CDR1 is MGHDK and CDR2 is SYGVNS in the germline V gene. Trimming removed 7 bases from V and 2 bases from J, with 3 bases in between. The CDR3 region has the DNA TGTGCCAGCATAGCTGGAAACACCATATATTTT. Encoded protein: CASIAGNTIYF.

The genes are TRBV5-4 and TRBJ1-6; D gene unclear. The germline V gene encodes CDR1 SGHNT and CDR2 YYREEE (reference sequence). V dropped 0 bases and J dropped 15 bases, with 10 bases sitting between them. CDR3 size: 12 residues. The CDR3 region has the DNA TGTGCCAGCAGCTTGGACACTGGACTCCTCCACTTT. This sequence encodes CASSLDTGLLHF.

In this sample, this clone turned up once. The chain links TRBV7-8 to TRBJ1-6; TRBD1 matches at 9 bases. The CDR3 runs to 15 residues. The junction had 1 base not matched to a gene; V was cut back by 1 base and J by 6 bases. Germline-derived CDR1 and CDR2 are SGHVS and FQNEAQ. The DNA for the CDR3 is TGTGCCAGCAGCTTAGTGGGACAGGGTAATTCACCCCTCCACTTT. It codes for CASSLVGQGNSPLHF.

This clone has only one observation. The chain employs TRBV19 and TRBJ2-7; 8 bases match TRBD1. Germline lookup yields CDR1 LNHDA and CDR2 SQIVND (reference sequence). Trimming cost V 5 bases and J 5 bases; bases outside gene matches: 8. The CDR3 length is 14 residues. The CDR3 region has the DNA TGTGCCAGTAGTTCCCCGGACAGGGTGAACGAGCAGTACTTC. It yields the protein CASSSPDRVNEQYF.

The V call is TRBV6-7, the J call TRBJ2-6; TRBD1 matches 9 bases. TRBV6-7 is recorded as an ORF, its role being uncertain. J lost 2 bases, V lost 5 bases, and 10 bases had no gene match. CDR3 length: 18 residues. The CDR3 region is CASSLSPGQGTGANVLTF. The CDR3 DNA follows: TGTGCCAGCAGTCTGTCCCCGGGACAGGGTACTGGGGCCAACGTCCTGACTTTC.

The chain uses TRBV6-5 and TRBJ1-5; D is unresolved. The length of the CDR3 is 15 residues. Trimming left V 2 bases short and J 0 bases short, with 8 bases between. Germline CDR1 MNHEY, CDR2 SVGAGI. The CDR3 here is CASSYDGVSNQPQHF. CDR3 coding DNA: TGTGCCAGCAGTTACGACGGGGTTAGCAATCAGCCCCAGCATTTT.

V is TRBV27 and J is TRBJ1-6; 7 bases align to TRBD1. V shed 4 bases, J shed 6 bases, and the junction held 3 bases outside the gene matches. There are 14 residues in the CDR3. CDR1 and CDR2 (germline): MNHEY, SMNVEV (reference sequence). The CDR3 region is CASSSRQGNSPLHF. DNA of the CDR3: TGTGCCAGCAGTTCCCGACAGGGTAATTCACCCCTCCACTTT.

The chain recombines TRBV11-2 with TRBJ1-4; unclear D gene. CDR3 length equals 14 residues. V lost 6 bases, J lost 4 bases, and 12 bases lay in between. Germline CDR1 and CDR2: SGHAT and FQNNGV. The CDR3 loop is CASSRRGLNEKLFF. The CDR3 DNA reads TGTGCCAGCAGTCGACGGGGTCTTAATGAAAAACTGTTTTTT.

J is TRBJ2-2 and V is TRBV7-2, with 8 bases fitting TRBD2. This CDR3 spans 16 amino acids. J was trimmed by 4 bases and V by 1 base; bases with no gene match: 5. Germline V gives CDR1 SGHTA, CDR2 FQGNSA. CDR3 region: CASSLVRAGATGELFF. The DNA for the CDR3 is TGTGCCAGCAGCTTAGTCCGAGCGGGAGCCACCGGGGAGCTGTTTTTT.

This rearrangement joins TRBV10-1 to TRBJ2-7, with 7 positions matching TRBD2. Trimming took 3 bases from V and 3 from J; bases not matched to a gene: 5. The CDR3 is 14 residues long. In germline, CDR1 is WNHNN, CDR2 SYGVQD (reference sequence). The CDR3 DNA reads as TGCGCCAGCAGTGATCAGGGAGGGCACTACGAGCAGTACTTC. The encoded protein is CASSDQGGHYEQYF.

The rearrangement links TRBV6-5 to TRBJ2-7; TRBD1 aligns across 7 bases. Germline V gives CDR1 MNHEY, CDR2 SVGAGI. The V and J ends lost 6 bases and 6 bases, in that order; junction bases with no gene match: 11. This CDR3 comprises 14 residues. The CDR3 region is CASRQGRRDSEQYF. The CDR3 DNA reads as TGTGCCAGCAGACAAGGACGCCGGGACAGCGAGCAGTACTTC.

V gene TRBV4-2 combines with J gene TRBJ2-1, with TRBD2 matching over 10 bases. With 0 bases clipped from V and 4 bases from J, the junction kept 6 bases outside the gene matches. The CDR3 has 17 residues. Germline values: CDR1 LGHNA, CDR2 YNFKEQ. CDR3 nucleotide sequence: TGTGCCAGCAGCCAAGAGAAAGCGGGGGGGCGGTACAATGAGCAGTTCTTC. Its translation: CASSQEKAGGRYNEQFF.

This CDR3 reads CAWSVGDVTQYF. The DNA for the CDR3 is TGTGCCTGGAGTGTAGGGGATGTGACCCAGTACTTC. The chain is built from TRBV30 and TRBJ2-5, with a tentative D call TRBD1 (5 bases). From germline, CDR1 is GTSNPN and CDR2 SVGIG (reference sequence). Trimming took off 0 bases at V and 7 bases at J, with 9 bases between the two ends. The CDR3 totals 12 residues.